This passage covers 9 T cell receptor beta chains from one sample sequenced in a study of blood T cell repertoires in COVID-19. TCRdb's copy holds only in-frame clones and misses some; the assay was immunoSEQ multiplex PCR. The data show approximately 81,000 clones, with around 88% seen just once and roughly 1.2% held by the top ten. Sample: PBMCs or T cells enriched from blood (not recorded which). All receptors derive from a woman aged 50 to 60 with acute COVID-19.

The chain has TRBV4-3 and TRBJ1-6; D is undetermined. Trimming pared 3 bases from V and 7 bases from J, leaving 13 bases between. The germline gives CDR1 LGHNA, CDR2 YSLEER. The CDR3 runs to 15 residues. The CDR3 is CASSQAWTGNSPLHF. CDR3 DNA sequence: TGCGCCAGCAGCCAGGCTTGGACGGGGAATTCACCCCTCCACTTT.

The CDR3 DNA reads TGTGCTAGTGCCGCAACAGGTCCGGGTTCTGGAAACACCATATATTTT. Its translation: CASAATGPGSGNTIYF. The chain employs TRBV12-5 and TRBJ1-3; tentative D call: TRBD1 (5 bases). The CDR3 spans 16 residues. Trimming stripped 7 bases from V and 1 base from J, with 17 bases between. CDR1 is LGHNT and CDR2 is FRNRAP in the germline V gene.

V gene TRBV19 combines with J gene TRBJ2-1; tentatively, D is TRBD2 (5 bases). The germline V gene has CDR1 LNHDA and CDR2 SQIVND (reference sequence). V was shortened by 3 bases and J by 1 base, with 10 bases between the two germline ends. This CDR3 region has 15 residues. In DNA form, the CDR3 reads TGTGCCAGTAGTATGGAGGTTAGTTCCTACAATGAGCAGTTCTTC. Its translation: CASSMEVSSYNEQFF.

V and J are TRBV12-3 or TRBV12-4 and TRBJ2-7; a weak D match, TRBD1 (6 bases). This CDR3 is 13 amino acids long. V lost 4 bases to trimming and J lost 4 bases, with 11 bases between them. CDR3 sequence reads: CASSSQQGYEQYF. CDR3 coding DNA: TGTGCCAGCAGTTCCCAACAGGGTTACGAGCAGTACTTC.

The rearrangement joins TRBV6-4 to TRBJ2-2; weak D call: TRBD1 (6 bases). Germline values: CDR1 MRHNA, CDR2 SNTAGT. With 6 bases removed from V and 6 bases from J, the gap between germline ends came to 11 bases. The CDR3 consists of 13 residues. The CDR3 coding sequence is TGTGCCAGCAGCGCAGGGGCGGCCGGGGAGCTGTTTTTT. Protein: CASSAGAAGELFF.

CDR3 residues: CAISESGTGSSGANVLTF. The CDR3, as DNA: TGTGCCATCAGTGAGTCCGGGACAGGTAGCTCTGGGGCCAACGTCCTGACTTTC. This chain links TRBV10-3 with TRBJ2-6; 8 bases fit TRBD1. Unmatched junction bases numbered 4, after V lost 0 bases and J lost 0 bases. The CDR3 contains 18 residues. CDR1 and CDR2 (germline): ENHRY, SYGVKD.

The V gene is TRBV7-9, the J gene TRBJ2-1; TRBD2 matches at 7 bases. This CDR3 spans 16 amino acids. Germline V gene lookup returns CDR1 SEHNR and CDR2 FQNEAQ (reference sequence). V gave up 2 bases and J gave up 7 bases; unmatched junction bases: 11. CDR3 nucleotide sequence: TGTGCCAGCAGCTTAAAGTGGGAGGGCACGGGGAATGAGCAGTTCTTC. Amino acid sequence: CASSLKWEGTGNEQFF.

The V gene is TRBV18, the J gene TRBJ1-2, with D tentatively TRBD1 (6 bases). Germline lookup yields CDR1 KGHSH and CDR2 LQKENI. The CDR3 sequence is 13 residues long. Deletions cut 3 bases from V and 8 bases from J, with 13 bases between. The CDR3: CASSPTGQRGYTF. CDR3 DNA: TGTGCCAGCTCACCTACAGGGCAGCGAGGCTACACCTTC.

The CDR3 protein is CASSPPVQGGGEQYF. CDR3 DNA sequence: TGTGCCAGCTCACCACCGGTTCAGGGAGGAGGTGAGCAGTACTTC. This chain uses TRBV18 with TRBJ2-7; the D gene is possibly TRBD2 (6 bases). This CDR3 spans 15 amino acids. V was pared by 0 bases and J by 7 bases, with 16 bases between. The V gene's germline CDR1 is KGHSH and CDR2 LQKENI.